Below, 3 T cell receptor beta chains from the same sample are listed, as sequenced in a study of T cell repertoires in cytomegalovirus infection (dated by TCRdb to between 2018 and 2020). Reading the label with the study, this specimen's treatment or condition is: in vitro stimulation with specific CMV peptide epitopes to enrich CMV-specific T cells. The listed sequencing device is Illumina HiSeq 1500. TCRdb reprocessed the public reads (quality trimming at Q25 with fastp, clone calling with MiXCR) and kept in-frame beta chains. Under each unique CDR3 protein, matching rows form one entry showing the most common genes and DNA. This sample holds 60,000 to 80,000 distinct CDR3 sequences; roughly a fifth were observed only once. The top ten clonotypes cover more than 65% of the sample. No antigen is known for these receptors. The material was CD8+ T cells from cultured PBMCs, obtained from culture after CMV antigen stimulation. Receptors originate from a human donor in good health (CMV status not recorded). Some clones in this sample may be carry-over from other donors' samples.

The chain uses TRBV20-1 and TRBJ1-5; D is possibly TRBD1 (5 bases). CDR1 and CDR2 from the germline V gene are DFQATT and SNEGSKA (reference sequence). This CDR3 is 12 amino acids long. Trimming took off 6 bases at V and 4 bases at J, with 10 bases between the two ends. The DNA of the CDR3 is TGCAGTGCAACGGGGGGAAATCAGCCCCAGCATTTT. Its translation: CSATGGNQPQHF.

This chain's CDR3 is CASSPGDGGRVEKLFF. The CDR3, as DNA: TGTGCCAGCAGCCCGGGGGACGGGGGACGAGTCGAAAAACTGTTTTTT. This chain uses TRBV7-9 with TRBJ1-4, with D tentatively TRBD1 (5 bases). The CDR3 covers 16 residues. Trimming took off 5 bases at V and 8 bases at J, with 21 bases between the two ends. The germline V gene encodes CDR1 SEHNR and CDR2 FQNEAQ (reference sequence).

The table lists this clonotype with a few counts. The V and J genes are TRBV20-1 and TRBJ1-5; no firm D call. V lost 1 base and J 1 base, leaving 8 bases between the germline ends. The CDR3 has 14 amino acids. Germline lookup yields CDR1 DFQATT and CDR2 SNEGSKA (reference sequence). Written as DNA, the CDR3 is TGCAGTGCTAGAGTCCCGGGGAGCAATCAGCCCCAGCATTTT. This gives the protein CSARVPGSNQPQHF.